This TCR beta chain was identified during a study of T cells in Graves' hyperthyroidism and ophthalmopathy. General study findings and limits: A 13 V-J model separated ophthalmopathy from stable hyperthyroidism.

The CDR3 loop spans 15 amino acids. Per germline, CDR1 WSHSY and CDR2 SAAADI. The trim removed 6 bases at V and 6 bases at J, leaving 12 bases unmatched. TCR beta CDR3 region amplification was performed from RNA transcripts. First-round RT-PCR targeting the TCR CDR3 was performed with the HTBI primer set. A single record per CDR3 protein comes from TCRdb applying MiXCR to the multiplex PCR reads. The sample lists fewer than 750,000 distinct CDR3 sequences, around 45% seen once, with around 8% in the top ten. Remarks on this clonotype: The antigen is unknown.

Among the patients, aged 18 to 65, hyperthyroidism was newly diagnosed and had lasted under 2 months. Uncontrolled infection, other autoimmune disease, pregnancy or lactation barred patients from enrollment. This chain uses TRBV10-2 with TRBJ2-7, with 9 bases fitting TRBD1. Sequencing used peripheral blood or thyroid tissue (not recorded which). The source is a woman aged 18-35 years with Graves' hyperthyroidism. The CDR3 spells CASRGPGQGDGEQYF. The CDR3 region has the DNA TGCGCCAGCAGGGGTCCGGGACAGGGTGACGGCGAGCAGTACTTC.